This entry concerns a single T cell receptor (beta chain). Its antigen is currently unknown. The CDR3 is 15 amino acids. V gave up 4 bases and J gave up 0 bases, with 12 bases separating them. Germline loops: CDR1 SGHRS, CDR2 YFSETQ. TCRdb's copy holds only in-frame clones and misses some; the assay was immunoSEQ multiplex PCR. This sample carries 2 million to 2.5 million clones, about 95% of them seen once, and the ten largest clones take approximately 1.2%. This sample stems from a study of shared clonotypes between healthy human individuals. Study-wide results and caveats: Clonotypes which were not shared had lower generation probabilities than clonotypes that all four donors shared. Sequencing depth was a factor that was expected to affect clonotype sharing among donors.

Selected positively for CCR7 and CD45RO-negative, naive CD8 cells excluded terminally differentiated effector memory CD45RA+ cells. This sequence joins TRBV5-1 and TRBJ2-3, with D possibly being TRBD2 (6 bases). Source material: naive CD8+ T cells sorted from blood. This TCR was recovered from a man aged 18 to 29 in good health. The CDR3 DNA is TGCGCCAGCAGCACCAAGGGGACTAGCACAGATACGCAGTATTTT. This gives the protein CASSTKGTSTDTQYF.